These T cell receptor beta chains were read from a single sample in a study of lymphopenia after photon versus proton radiotherapy. The data were produced by immunoSEQ multiplex PCR, yet TCRdb's version contains in-frame clones alone and is incomplete. The sample lists 150,000 to 200,000 clones; less than 90% were seen once. Sequenced here: peripheral blood, sampled from a patient treated with photon-based radiotherapy. The receptors shown here come from a man aged 50-60 years with gastric cancer. Each CDR3 is given with its conserved first and last residue. The D gene is left open where the match is weak. Clone size is shown for a subset of rows, as once, few, many or a class of expanded clone.

d_call | clone_size | j_call | v_call | cdr3_nt | cdr3_aa
TRBD2 | few | TRBJ2-5 | TRBV5-1 | TGCGCCAGCAGCTTGTTAGCGGGGGAAGAGACCCAGTACTTC | CASSLLAGEETQYF
. | . | TRBJ1-2 | TRBV28 | TGTGCCAGCAGTACCCTGGGCATGCGCTACACCTTC | CASSTLGMRYTF
TRBD2 | . | TRBJ2-1 | TRBV19 | TGTGCCAGTAGTATAGACCCCCGGACTAGCTACAATGAGCAGTTCTTC | CASSIDPRTSYNEQFF
TRBD2 | . | TRBJ2-7 | TRBV10-3 | TGTGCCATCAGTGACTCGGGACTAGCGGGAGTGCGGACCTACGAGCAGTACTTC | CAISDSGLAGVRTYEQYF
. | . | TRBJ2-1 | TRBV5-1 | TGCGCCAGCAGCCCGCCCACAGGGTCCTACAATGAGCAGTTCTTC | CASSPPTGSYNEQFF
TRBD1 | few | TRBJ2-1 | TRBV19 | TGTGCCAGTAGTATAGGACAGGGCTACAATGAGCAGTTCTTC | CASSIGQGYNEQFF
. | . | TRBJ1-5 | TRBV7-2 | TGTGCCAGCAGCTTAACTAGCAATCAGCCCCAGCATTTT | CASSLTSNQPQHF
. | . | TRBJ2-1 | TRBV21-1 | TGTGCCAGCACCCCCGGACTACCAAGTGAGCAGTTCTTC | CASTPGLPSEQFF
. | . | TRBJ1-1 | TRBV5-1 | TGCGCCAGCAGCTTGGCAGGGACGGGGAACACTGAAGCTTTCTTT | CASSLAGTGNTEAFF
TRBD1 | . | TRBJ1-2 | TRBV28 | TGTGCCAGCAGTGGACAGGGGGTTGGGGGCTATGGCTACACCTTC | CASSGQGVGGYGYTF
TRBD2 | . | TRBJ2-3 | TRBV29-1 | TGCAGCGTTGAAGTGGGGACTAGCGGGAGAGGAGATACGCAGTATTTT | CSVEVGTSGRGDTQYF
TRBD2 | . | TRBJ2-7 | TRBV4-2 | TGTGCCAGCAGCCGACGCTCCGGGACTAGCGGGACCGTTTCCTACGAGCAGTACTTC | CASSRRSGTSGTVSYEQYF
TRBD2 | . | TRBJ2-1 | TRBV2 | TGTGCCAGCAGGGGGGAACCGGGACTAGCGGGCACAGGGTCCTACAATGAGCAGTTCTTC | CASRGEPGLAGTGSYNEQFF
. | . | TRBJ2-7 | TRBV7-9 | TGTGCCAGCAGCTTAAGTCGGGACGAGCAGTACTTC | CASSLSRDEQYF
. | . | TRBJ2-2 | TRBV7-9 | TGTGCCAGCAGCTTATACAGGCAGAACACCGGGGAGCTGTTTTTT | CASSLYRQNTGELFF
TRBD2 | . | TRBJ2-7 | TRBV7-9 | TGTGCCAGCAGCAAAGGGACTACCGAAAACTACGAGCAGTACTTC | CASSKGTTENYEQYF
TRBD1 | . | TRBJ1-2 | TRBV5-4 | TGTGCCAGCAGTCGAGGACAGGGGGAGGGTGGCTACACCTTC | CASSRGQGEGGYTF
. | . | TRBJ2-1 | TRBV5-6 | TGTGCCAGCAGCCGGACTAACGGATACAATGAGCAGTTCTTC | CASSRTNGYNEQFF
TRBD1 | . | TRBJ1-3 | TRBV27 | TGTGCCAGCAGTTTGACAGGGGTTGGAAACACCATATATTTT | CASSLTGVGNTIYF
. | . | TRBJ1-4 | TRBV18 | TGTGCCAGCTCACCGCGAGGGGAAAAACTGTTTTTT | CASSPRGEKLFF
. | once | TRBJ2-2 | TRBV6-5 | TGTGCCAGCAGTTACTCAGGGTCGGCCACCGGGGAGCTGTTTTTT | CASSYSGSATGELFF
. | . | TRBJ2-7 | TRBV15 | TGTGCCACCGGAGAAGTCCCCCTCTTCTACGAGCAGTACTTC | CATGEVPLFYEQYF
. | . | TRBJ1-1 | TRBV5-6 | TGTGCCAGCAGATTACAGGGAGGGAACACTGAAGCTTTCTTT | CASRLQGGNTEAFF
. | . | TRBJ1-1 | TRBV5-4 | TGTGCCAGCAGCTTGGTCCCAGGGTATATGAACACTGAAGCTTTCTTT | CASSLVPGYMNTEAFF
TRBD1 | . | TRBJ2-2 | TRBV19 | TGTGCCAGCAGGACAGGGGTTGACACCGGGGAGCTGTTTTTT | CASRTGVDTGELFF
. | . | TRBJ2-7 | TRBV29-1 | TGCAGCGTCTTAGACGGGATAATATATACCTACGAGCAGTACTTC | CSVLDGIIYTYEQYF
TRBD2 | . | TRBJ2-3 | TRBV5-4 | TGTGCCAGCAGCTTGGTGGCGGGAGGATTGGGAGATACGCAGTATTTT | CASSLVAGGLGDTQYF
. | . | TRBJ1-2 | TRBV15 | TGTGCCACCAGCAAAGGAGATTCCCCGTATGGCTACACCTTC | CATSKGDSPYGYTF
. | . | TRBJ1-2 | TRBV19 | TGTGCCAGTAGCCACCCGTCGGGGGCTGACTATGGCTACACCTTC | CASSHPSGADYGYTF
. | . | TRBJ1-5 | TRBV30 | TGTGCCTGGAACAGTGACAGCAATCAGCCCCAGCATTTT | CAWNSDSNQPQHF
. | . | TRBJ1-4 | TRBV11-2 | TGTGCCAGCAGCTTAGGAAGGAGTTTTGAAAAACTGTTTTTT | CASSLGRSFEKLFF
. | . | TRBJ2-7 | TRBV19 | TGTGCCAGTAGTATAAGGGTAGGAGGGCCCTACGAGCAGTACTTC | CASSIRVGGPYEQYF
TRBD1 | . | TRBJ2-7 | TRBV30 | TGTGCCTCAGGACAGGCTGACGAGCAGTACTTC | CASGQADEQYF
. | . | TRBJ1-2 | TRBV2 | TGTGCCAGCAGTGGACAGGCAAGCTATGGCTACACCTTC | CASSGQASYGYTF
. | once | TRBJ2-7 | TRBV6-1 | TGTGCCAGCTTCCCGTTGGGGAAGTACGAGCAGTACTTC | CASFPLGKYEQYF
. | . | TRBJ2-7 | TRBV11-2 | TGTGCCAGCAGCCGGGGGTACGAGCAGTACTTC | CASSRGYEQYF
. | . | TRBJ2-3 | TRBV2 | TGTGCCAGCAGCCCCCAGCCGGATACGCAGTATTTT | CASSPQPDTQYF
TRBD1 | once | TRBJ1-5 | TRBV28 | TGTGCCAGCAGTTCCTCGGACAGGGGAGGCAATCAGCCCCAGCATTTT | CASSSSDRGGNQPQHF
. | . | TRBJ1-1 | TRBV7-2 | TGTGCCAGCAGCTCATGGGCCGTGGGGGACACTGAAGCTTTCTTT | CASSSWAVGDTEAFF
TRBD1 | . | TRBJ2-1 | TRBV5-4 | TGTGCCAGCAGCCCCATGACAGGGGGCTTTAATGAGCAGTTCTTC | CASSPMTGGFNEQFF
. | . | TRBJ2-1 | TRBV7-9 | TGTGCCAGCAGGTTAGAATACAATGAGCAGTTCTTC | CASRLEYNEQFF
TRBD1 | . | TRBJ1-2 | TRBV7-2 | TGTGCCAGCAGCCAGGACAGGGACTATGGCTACACCTTC | CASSQDRDYGYTF
TRBD2 | . | TRBJ2-1 | TRBV6-5 | TGTGCCAGCAGTTTTAGCGGGAGGGCCAAGGAGCAGTTCTTC | CASSFSGRAKEQFF
. | once | TRBJ1-2 | TRBV7-9 | TGTGCCAGCAGCGCCCGACGGACCAACTATGGCTACACCTTC | CASSARRTNYGYTF
. | . | TRBJ1-1 | TRBV18 | TGTGCCAGCTCACCACTGGGGATAGACACTGAAGCTTTCTTT | CASSPLGIDTEAFF
. | . | TRBJ1-2 | TRBV7-9 | TGTGCCAGCAGCTTAGGACAGAACGTTCCTGGCTACACCTTC | CASSLGQNVPGYTF
. | . | TRBJ2-1 | TRBV7-3 | TGTGCCAGCAGCCTTGGGATGGGCAATGAGCAGTTCTTC | CASSLGMGNEQFF
TRBD1 | . | TRBJ1-2 | TRBV5-1 | TGCGCCAGCAGCCGCCTATCGACAGGGAGTCTCTATGGCTACACCTTC | CASSRLSTGSLYGYTF
. | once | TRBJ2-6 | TRBV5-1 | TGCGCCAGCAGCTTCTCGGGCTCTGGGGCCAACGTCCTGACTTTC | CASSFSGSGANVLTF
TRBD1 | . | TRBJ2-4 | TRBV5-1 | TGCGCCAGCACCCTCGGGACAGGCAAAAACATTCAGTACTTC | CASTLGTGKNIQYF
. | . | TRBJ2-6 | TRBV2 | TGTGCCAGCAGTGGGATAAGCTCTGGGGCCAACGTCCTGACTTTC | CASSGISSGANVLTF
. | . | TRBJ2-1 | TRBV6-1 | TGTGCCAGCACGGGGCGTAGGGCAGATTACAATGAGCAGTTCTTC | CASTGRRADYNEQFF
. | . | TRBJ2-2 | TRBV19 | TGTGCCAGTAGTATAGATCGAGACGGGGAGCTGTTTTTT | CASSIDRDGELFF